The entry that follows covers one T cell receptor beta chain sequence. The record originates from a study of blood T cell repertoires in COVID-19. Authors' analysis steps: Estimation of nucleated cell counts relied on the amplification of reference gene primers. Assay used: immunoSEQ multiplex PCR; TCRdb lists only in-frame clones, some missing. V and J calls plus clone size are reproduced from that table; the DNA served to infer D and trimming. The repertoire consists of under 100,000 clones, with over 80% occurring once and the leading ten covering approximately 2.3%. This CDR3 is 15 amino acids long. V gave up 5 bases and J gave up 11 bases, with 19 bases separating them. Germline CDR1 reads MGHRA; CDR2 reads YSYEKL.

The J gene is TRBJ1-6, the V gene TRBV4-1, with a possible D match to TRBD1 (6 bases). This receptor was identified in a woman between 65 and 79 years old with acute or convalescent COVID-19. Material: peripheral blood. CDR3 nucleotides: TGCGCCAGCAGCAACCTCGGGGGGGCGTCGGCACCCCTCCACTTT. Its translation: CASSNLGGASAPLHF.